This T cell receptor (beta chain) was identified during a study of cytomegalovirus exposure and HLA in healthy donors. Findings and caveats of the study: Later analysis indicated greater clonal expansion among HLA-associated TCR beta chains than among equally common other chains.

Of note for this clone: Its antigen remains unknown.

The PCR ran on 60 Vbeta and 13 Jbeta primers. Method: immunoSEQ multiplex PCR; TCRdb's copy keeps in-frame clones and lacks some. The repertoire table contains approximately 96,000 clones. Germline-derived CDR1 and CDR2 are MGHRA and YSYEKL. The length of the CDR3 is 15 residues. V shed 3 bases and J shed 5 bases, with 13 bases lying between them. Material for sequencing was PBMCs. The TCR was taken from a girl aged 5-17 years in good health and CMV-seropositive. This chain links TRBV4-1 with TRBJ2-2, with D possibly matching TRBD1 (6 bases). CDR3 protein: CASSQTQGVTGELFF. CDR3 nucleotides: TGCGCCAGCAGCCAGACACAGGGAGTAACCGGGGAGCTGTTTTTT.